What follows are 21 T cell receptor beta chains derived from one specimen sequenced in a study of shared clonotypes between healthy human individuals. Assay: immunoSEQ multiplex PCR; the TCRdb copy retains only in-frame clones and omits some. The data hold around 2.5 million clones, with 80% to 95% observed a single time. The sequencing sample was made of naive CD4+ T cells from PBMCs. Noted subset: CD45RA+ positively selected. Receptor source: a young man in good health. Some clones in this sample may be carry-over from other donors' samples.

This clone is a singleton in its sample. The chain recombines TRBV4-2 with TRBJ1-6; D might be TRBD1 (6 bases). V lost 1 base, J lost 11 bases, and 15 bases lay in between. This CDR3 is built from 15 residues. Germline V CDR1 and CDR2: LGHNA, YNFKEQ. The CDR3 region has the DNA TGTGCCAGCAGCCAAGGGGGCAGGGGCAGCGCACCCCTCCACTTT. Translated: CASSQGGRGSAPLHF.

The V and J genes are TRBV4-1 and TRBJ2-2; 12 positions agree with TRBD1. The CDR3 spans 16 residues. V shed 4 bases, J shed 6 bases, and the junction held 6 bases outside the gene matches. The germline V gene has CDR1 MGHRA and CDR2 YSYEKL. The CDR3 sequence is CASSRLGQGAAGELFF. As DNA, the CDR3 is TGCGCCAGCAGCCGACTGGGACAGGGGGCGGCCGGGGAGCTGTTTTTT.

The gene calls are TRBV11-2 and TRBJ2-1; tentative D call: TRBD2 (6 bases). Germline CDR1 and CDR2: SGHAT and FQNNGV. V was cut by 1 base and J by 9 bases, with 16 bases left in between. CDR3 length: 15 amino acids. The CDR3 nucleotides read TGTGCCAGCAGCTTAGTCTCGGGGGTGGGAGGTGAGCAGTTCTTC. Encoded protein: CASSLVSGVGGEQFF. The full variable domain, completed using reference TRBV11-2 and TRBJ2-1, is EAGVAQSPRYKIIEKRQSVAFWCNPISGHATLYWYQQILGQGPKLLIQFQNNGVVDDSQLPKDRFSAERLKGVDSTLKIQPAKLEDSAVYLCASSLVSGVGGEQFFGPGTRLTVL.

J is TRBJ2-1 and V is TRBV13; D may correspond to TRBD1 or TRBD2 (7 bases each). This CDR3 is 15 amino acids long. The V end lost 3 bases, the J end lost 7 bases, and 16 bases lay between the germline ends. Germline assignment: CDR1 PRHDT and CDR2 FYEKMQ (reference sequence). CDR3 sequence (DNA): TGTGCCAGCAGCTTGGGGAGGGGGCTAAGGAATGAGCAGTTCTTC. Protein product: CASSLGRGLRNEQFF.

This clone was observed a single time. The rearrangement links TRBV4-1 to TRBJ2-5, with 9 bases matching TRBD1. From germline, CDR1 is MGHRA and CDR2 YSYEKL. The length of the CDR3 is 16 residues. Trimming removed 0 bases from V and 7 bases from J; junction bases left unmatched: 9. CDR3: CASSQDRQGGSRTQYF. CDR3 DNA: TGCGCCAGCAGCCAAGATCGACAGGGGGGCTCGCGGACCCAGTACTTC.

The chain couples TRBV10-3 to TRBJ2-3; 9 bases match TRBD1. The CDR3 covers 14 residues. With V trimmed by 6 bases and J by 3 bases, 4 bases remained unmatched. From germline, CDR1 is ENHRY and CDR2 SYGVKD. This CDR3 is CAISRGTGTDTQYF. The CDR3, as DNA: TGTGCCATCAGCCGTGGGACAGGGACAGATACGCAGTATTTT.

The chain recombines TRBV15 with TRBJ2-7; a possible D gene is TRBD2 (6 bases). Germline V lookup: CDR1 LNHNV, CDR2 YYDKDF (reference sequence). Deletions cut 3 bases from V and 1 base from J, with 7 bases between. The CDR3 contains 13 residues. The CDR3, as DNA: TGTGCCACCAGCAGGGCGGGGTCCTACGAGCAGTACTTC. It yields the protein CATSRAGSYEQYF.

The chain joins TRBV7-9 to TRBJ2-7; D uncertain. The CDR3 runs 13 residues. The V gene's germline CDR1 is SEHNR and CDR2 FQNEAQ (reference sequence). Trimming shortened V by 2 bases and J by 6 bases, and 11 bases separated the two germline ends. The CDR3 coding sequence is TGTGCCAGCAGCTTAAATACATCTCCCGAGCAGTACTTC. As protein: CASSLNTSPEQYF. The whole variable domain, remainder taken from reference TRBV7-9 and TRBJ2-7, is DTGVSQNPRHKITKRGQNVTFRCDPISEHNRLYWYRQTLGQGPEFLTYFQNEAQLEKSRLLSDRFSAERPKGSFSTLEIQRTEQGDSAMYLCASSLNTSPEQYFGPGTRLTVT.

The chain has TRBV6-5 and TRBJ2-3; D is possibly TRBD1 (6 bases). Germline CDR1 reads MNHEY; CDR2 reads SVGAGI. The CDR3 has 15 residues. Trimming took 7 bases from V and 1 from J, leaving 15 bases between them. For the CDR3, the DNA is TGTGCCAGCAATAACAGGGTGACGGGCACAGATACGCAGTATTTT. Encoded protein: CASNNRVTGTDTQYF.

The chain couples TRBV4-1 to TRBJ1-3, with D unresolved. The germline V and J ends were trimmed by 3 bases and 4 bases, with 13 bases remaining between them. The CDR3 is 15 amino acids. Germline CDR1 and CDR2: MGHRA and YSYEKL. CDR3 coding DNA: TGCGCCAGCAGCCACCCGATAGTTGCCGGAAACACCATATATTTT. Amino acids: CASSHPIVAGNTIYF.

This clone was seen just once. The CDR3 region has the DNA TGTGCCAGCAGCTACTCCGGGACAGACGTTCTTCTTCGGGGGACTACCCATTCACCCCTCCACTTT. Amino acids: CASSYSGTDVLLRGTTHSPLHF. V and J are TRBV28 and TRBJ1-6; 7 bases agree with TRBD1. The germline V gene has CDR1 MDHEN and CDR2 SYDVKM. J was trimmed by 8 bases and V by 6 bases; bases with no gene match: 31. CDR3 length equals 22 residues.

The gene calls are TRBV30 and TRBJ1-5; D might be TRBD1 (5 bases). Germline V gene lookup returns CDR1 GTSNPN and CDR2 SVGIG (reference sequence). The CDR3 has 15 residues. V dropped 1 base and J dropped 4 bases, with 14 bases sitting between them. For the CDR3, the DNA is TGTGCCTGGAGTGGCGGGGGTGTCCGGAATCAGCCCCAGCATTTT. This sequence encodes CAWSGGGVRNQPQHF.

The V call is TRBV4-1, the J call TRBJ2-7; 10 bases agree with TRBD2. The V segment lost 2 bases and the J segment 4 bases; nucleotides outside the gene matches: 20. The CDR3 runs 20 residues. Per the germline V gene, CDR1 is MGHRA and CDR2 is YSYEKL. The CDR3 DNA sequence: TGCGCCAGCAGCCAACGACTGACTAGCGGGTCCGAGAAGAATGTTTACGAGCAGTACTTC. This sequence encodes CASSQRLTSGSEKNVYEQYF.

The chain carries TRBV5-1 and TRBJ2-5; TRBD2 might be the D (5 bases). The CDR3 is 13 residues long. Trimming pared 3 bases from V and 5 bases from J, leaving 11 bases between. The V gene's germline CDR1 is SGHRS and CDR2 YFSETQ. CDR3 sequence reads: CASSYGLGETQYF. DNA for the CDR3: TGCGCCAGCAGCTACGGACTCGGTGAGACCCAGTACTTC.

The chain links TRBV7-9 to TRBJ2-1; 9 bases align to TRBD2. Trimming cost V 4 bases and J 10 bases; bases outside gene matches: 11. Germline V CDR1 and CDR2: SEHNR, FQNEAQ (reference sequence). This CDR3 has 15 amino acids. Here the CDR3 reads CASSYPGLAVGEQFF. The CDR3 bases are TGTGCCAGCAGCTACCCGGGACTAGCTGTTGGCGAGCAGTTCTTC.

CDR3 in amino acids: CASSVAGRLGYNEQFF. The CDR3 nucleotides read TGTGCCAGCAGCGTAGCTGGAAGACTCGGCTACAATGAGCAGTTCTTC. The genes are TRBV9 and TRBJ2-1; D remains unclear. Germline CDR1 is SGDLS and CDR2 is YYNGEE. This CDR3 has 16 amino acids. V lost 0 bases and J lost 3, with 13 bases in between.

This clone was seen only a few times. DNA of the CDR3: TGTGCCAGCAGTTTTATGGGGGACCCCGGGGGTTCCCCCTACGAGCAGTACTTC. It specifies CASSFMGDPGGSPYEQYF. This chain uses TRBV27 with TRBJ2-7, with a weak D call TRBD2 (6 bases). Germline lookup yields CDR1 MNHEY and CDR2 SMNVEV (reference sequence). This CDR3 is 18 amino acids long. With 3 bases removed from V and 2 bases from J, the gap between germline ends came to 23 bases.

The chain combines TRBV4-1 with TRBJ2-4; D may be TRBD1 (6 bases). The CDR3 covers 14 residues. CDR1 and CDR2 (germline): MGHRA, YSYEKL. Deletions cut 5 bases from V and 9 bases from J, with 17 bases between. The CDR3 loop reads CASSSFRGGGIQYF. Here the CDR3 DNA reads TGCGCCAGCAGCTCCTTCAGGGGTGGGGGCATTCAGTACTTC.

This clone has only one observation. V is TRBV7-3 and J is TRBJ2-5, with D perhaps matching TRBD1 or TRBD2 (5 bases each). Germline values: CDR1 SGHTA, CDR2 FQGTGA. This CDR3 comprises 14 residues. The V end was cut by 3 bases, the J end by 4 bases, with 12 bases between. The DNA of the CDR3 is TGTGCCAGCAGCTTCCGAGGGGCAGGAGAGACCCAGTACTTC. Protein product: CASSFRGAGETQYF.

This chain joins TRBV6-1 and TRBJ2-2; 9 bases map to TRBD1. V lost 3 bases to trimming and J lost 5 bases; unmatched junction nucleotides: 10. Per the germline V gene, CDR1 is MNHNS and CDR2 is SASEGT. The CDR3 length is 17 residues. CDR3 sequence (DNA): TGTGCCAGCAGTGAGGCCCGGACAGGGGATGGTACCGGGGAGCTGTTTTTT. It encodes CASSEARTGDGTGELFF.

The gene calls are TRBV7-2 and TRBJ2-7; D gene uncertain. The length of the CDR3 is 13 residues. Germline V gene sequence: CDR1 SGHTA, CDR2 FQGNSA. Trimming shortened V by 2 bases and J by 5 bases, and 10 bases separated the two germline ends. CDR3 protein: CASSLLSADEQYF. CDR3 bases: TGTGCCAGCAGCTTACTCAGCGCGGACGAGCAGTACTTC.